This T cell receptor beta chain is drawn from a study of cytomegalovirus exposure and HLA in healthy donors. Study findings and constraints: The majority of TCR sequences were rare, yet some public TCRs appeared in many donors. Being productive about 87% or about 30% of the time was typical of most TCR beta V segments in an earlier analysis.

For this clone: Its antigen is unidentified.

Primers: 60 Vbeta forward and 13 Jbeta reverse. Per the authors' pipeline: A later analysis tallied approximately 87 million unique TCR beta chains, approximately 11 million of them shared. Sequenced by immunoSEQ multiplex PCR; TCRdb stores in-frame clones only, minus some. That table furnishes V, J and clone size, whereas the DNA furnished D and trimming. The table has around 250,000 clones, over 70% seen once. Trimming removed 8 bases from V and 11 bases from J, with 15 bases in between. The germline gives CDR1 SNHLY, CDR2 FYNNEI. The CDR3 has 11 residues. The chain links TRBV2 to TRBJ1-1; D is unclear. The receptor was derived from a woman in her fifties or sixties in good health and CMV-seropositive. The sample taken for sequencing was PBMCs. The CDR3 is CASEGGVSAFF. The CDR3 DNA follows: TGTGCCAGCGAAGGCGGGGTTTCGGCTTTCTTT.